Shown below are 27 T cell receptor beta chains from a single sample sequenced in a study of cytomegalovirus exposure and HLA in healthy donors (dated by TCRdb to about 2017). Library generation was performed with the immunoSEQ multiplex PCR assay. The multiplex PCR relied on a mix of 60 forward primers for TCR Vbeta segments and 13 reverse primers for TCR Jbeta segments. TCRdb limited this immuneACCESS table to in-frame rearrangements with V and J called. A share of clones is missing; checked studies link under half to unresolved V genes, and the rest is unexplained. The sample data list roughly 98,000 clones, and about four fifths of these were observed just once. Clones ranked in the top ten supply less than 15% of the sample. Sequencing was done on a sample of PBMCs. Source of these receptors: a woman aged 65 to 85 in good health and CMV-seropositive.

In nucleotides, the CDR3 is TGCGCCAGCAGCCTGTTAACTTCCACGAGCTCCTACAATGAGCAGTTCTTC. Translation: CASSLLTSTSSYNEQFF. The chain recombines TRBV4-1 with TRBJ2-1; no clear D gene. Germline V gives CDR1 MGHRA, CDR2 YSYEKL. The CDR3 contains 17 residues. Trimming left V 4 bases short and J 0 bases short, with 16 bases between.

The chain recombines TRBV28 with TRBJ1-5, with D perhaps TRBD1 (5 bases). Trimming took 5 bases from V and 7 from J, leaving 15 bases between them. This CDR3 contains 14 residues. Germline values: CDR1 MDHEN, CDR2 SYDVKM. In nucleotides, the CDR3 is TGTGCCAGCAGTCCGACACAGGATTTGCAGCCCCAGCATTTT. It translates to CASSPTQDLQPQHF.

The CDR3 is CASSAFNTEAFF. CDR3 DNA: TGTGCCAGTAGTGCGTTTAACACTGAAGCTTTCTTT. The rearrangement links TRBV19 to TRBJ1-1, with unresolved D. This CDR3 is built from 12 residues. The V end was cut by 5 bases, the J end by 2 bases, with 6 bases between. Per the germline V gene, CDR1 is LNHDA and CDR2 is SQIVND (reference sequence).

The rearrangement joins TRBV28 to TRBJ1-6, with unresolved D. Per the germline V gene, CDR1 is MDHEN and CDR2 is SYDVKM. Trimming cost V 6 bases and J 9 bases, with 12 bases left between them. The CDR3 covers 13 residues. DNA for the CDR3: TGTGCCAGCAGGCCTAATGGGCTTTCACCCCTCCACTTT. It translates to CASRPNGLSPLHF.

The CDR3: CASSPIQLSYEQYF. Written as DNA, the CDR3 is TGTGCCAGCTCACCAATACAGCTGTCCTACGAGCAGTACTTC. J is TRBJ2-7 and V is TRBV18, with D unresolved. V was shortened by 2 bases and J by 1 base, with 9 bases between the two germline ends. The CDR3 sequence is 14 residues long. CDR1 and CDR2 from the germline V gene are KGHSH and LQKENI.

In its sample, this clone was seen once. The rearrangement uses TRBV19 and TRBJ2-7; D not certain. V was trimmed by 10 bases and J by 2 bases, leaving 9 bases between them. This CDR3 contains 11 residues. Germline CDR1 LNHDA, CDR2 SQIVND (reference sequence). This CDR3 reads CATRGAYEQYF. CDR3 bases: TGTGCCACCCGAGGAGCCTACGAGCAGTACTTC. The entire variable domain, with the rest obtained from reference TRBV19 and TRBJ2-7, is as follows: DGGITQSPKYLFRKEGQNVTLSCEQNLNHDAMYWYRQDPGQGLRLIYYSQIVNDFQKGDIAEGYSVSREKKESFPLTVTSAQKNPTAFYLCATRGAYEQYFGPGTRLTVT.

J is TRBJ2-1 and V is TRBV6-5; the D gene is possibly TRBD2 (5 bases). Germline V lookup: CDR1 MNHEY, CDR2 SVGAGI. Trimming removed 4 bases at V and 12 bases at J, with 19 bases between. The CDR3 covers 14 residues. In DNA form, the CDR3 reads TGTGCCAGCAGTTCCATATTGAGGGAAGGCGGGCAGTTCTTC. Translated: CASSSILREGGQFF.

This chain joins TRBV7-9 and TRBJ2-5; TRBD1 agrees at 8 bases. Near its end, the DNA agrees better with TRBJ2-7, so the J call may be wrong. From germline, CDR1 is SEHNR and CDR2 FQNEAQ (reference sequence). The CDR3 sequence is 15 residues long. The CDR3 is CASSLTGTGGDEQYF. The CDR3 region has the DNA TGTGCCAGCAGCTTAACTGGGACAGGTGGGGACGAGCAGTACTTC.

The rearrangement joins TRBV5-4 to TRBJ2-6; tentatively, D is TRBD1 (6 bases). This CDR3 comprises 16 residues. V was clipped by 4 bases and J by 1 base, with 12 bases between them. CDR1 and CDR2 (germline): SGHNT, YYREEE (reference sequence). CDR3 in amino acids: CASSTNQGSGANVLTF. In DNA form, the CDR3 reads TGTGCCAGCAGCACCAACCAGGGGTCTGGGGCCAACGTCCTGACTTTC.

This clone has just a few counts. The rearrangement uses TRBV11-2 and TRBJ2-3, with 8 positions matching TRBD1. The CDR3 runs to 13 residues. V was pared by 4 bases and J by 5 bases, with 2 bases of the junction left unmatched. Germline CDR1 and CDR2: SGHAT and FQNNGV. For the CDR3, the DNA is TGTGCCAGCAGCTCTGGACAGGGAGATACGCAGTATTTT. It yields the protein CASSSGQGDTQYF.

The V and J genes are TRBV21-1 and TRBJ1-3; no DNA check was done on the table's D call, TRBD1. TRBV21-1 is a documented pseudogene. There are 17 residues in the CDR3. This CDR3 is CASSRGTDCCSGNTIYF. DNA for the CDR3: TGTGCCAGCAGCAGAGGGACAGACTGTTGCTCTGGAAACACCATATATTTT.

This clone appeared once. The V call is TRBV10-3, the J call TRBJ2-7; 9 bases are a match to TRBD1. This CDR3 is built from 14 residues. V trimming: 5 bases; J trimming: 5 bases; junction bases outside the gene matches: 7. Germline lookup yields CDR1 ENHRY and CDR2 SYGVKD. As DNA, the CDR3 is TGTGCCATCAGTCCGGGACAGGGTAGGAACGAGCAGTACTTC. Its protein product is CAISPGQGRNEQYF.

CDR3 DNA: TGTGCCAGCAGTGGCCGTGGGGGCGGAGAGGGGGAGACCCAGTACTTC. The encoded protein is CASSGRGGGEGETQYF. V and J are TRBV27 and TRBJ2-5; D is possibly TRBD1 (6 bases). CDR3 length equals 16 residues. Germline V gene data show CDR1 as MNHEY and CDR2 as SMNVEV (reference sequence). Trimming cost V 5 bases and J 5 bases, with 21 bases left between them.

This clone was observed a few times. The V call is TRBV28, the J call TRBJ1-2; TRBD1 might be the D (5 bases). V lost 2 bases to trimming and J lost 6 bases, with 13 bases between them. The CDR3 length is 14 residues. CDR1 MDHEN and CDR2 SYDVKM come from the germline V gene. The CDR3 sequence: CASSLRSDMNGYTF. Here the CDR3 DNA reads TGTGCCAGCAGTTTACGTTCGGACATGAATGGCTACACCTTC.

Only a few counts were recorded for this clone. The gene calls are TRBV7-8 and TRBJ2-7; TRBD2 might be the D (6 bases). With 3 bases removed from V and 1 base from J, the gap between germline ends came to 10 bases. CDR1 SGHVS and CDR2 FQNEAQ come from the germline V gene. This CDR3 region has 14 residues. The CDR3 bases are TGTGCCAGCAGCTTTACGGGGGTGTCCTACGAGCAGTACTTC. Translation gives CASSFTGVSYEQYF.

V gene TRBV7-9 combines with J gene TRBJ1-6; no reliable D call. This CDR3 spans 16 amino acids. Germline V gene lookup returns CDR1 SEHNR and CDR2 FQNEAQ (reference sequence). V lost 1 base, J lost 9 bases, and 16 bases lay in between. CDR3 amino acids: CASSLGPTEGSSPLHF. The CDR3 nucleotides are TGTGCCAGCAGCTTAGGCCCGACGGAGGGTAGTTCACCCCTCCACTTT.

This clone was picked up one time. The chain joins TRBV6-6 to TRBJ2-3, with no clear D. The CDR3 covers 13 residues. The germline gives CDR1 MNHNY, CDR2 SVGAGI (reference sequence). Trimming took off 4 bases at V and 1 base at J, with 6 bases between the two ends. The CDR3 reads CASSFEGTDTQYF. As DNA, the CDR3 is TGTGCCAGCAGTTTTGAGGGCACAGATACGCAGTATTTT.

This chain connects TRBV4-2 to TRBJ2-1; 8 bases fit TRBD2. Germline trimming cut 6 bases from V and 3 bases from J; bases unmatched to any gene: 10. This CDR3 has 16 residues. CDR1 is LGHNA and CDR2 is YNFKEQ in the germline V gene. The CDR3 loop reads CASRMEIAGLYNEQFF. The CDR3 nucleotides read TGTGCCAGCAGGATGGAAATAGCGGGACTCTACAATGAGCAGTTCTTC.

The V and J genes are TRBV11-2 and TRBJ2-5, with 8 nucleotides matching TRBD1. The end of the DNA aligns better with TRBJ2-7, so the J call may be wrong. CDR1 and CDR2 (germline): SGHAT, FQNNGV. The CDR3 length is 14 residues. CDR3 DNA sequence: TGTGCCAGCAGCTTACGGGACAGGAGCTACGAGCAGTACTTC. Its protein is CASSLRDRSYEQYF.

This chain connects TRBV19 to TRBJ2-7, with 7 positions matching TRBD2. The V gene's germline CDR1 is LNHDA and CDR2 SQIVND (reference sequence). The CDR3 is made up of 17 amino acids. V gave up 0 bases and J gave up 0 bases; unmatched junction bases: 8. The CDR3 coding sequence is TGTGCCAGTAGTATAGAAGCGAGTGTAGCGGGCTCCTACGAGCAGTACTTC. Translating gives CASSIEASVAGSYEQYF.

This clone has more than one count but fewer than ten. The rearrangement links TRBV4-2 to TRBJ2-5; D perhaps matches TRBD1 (6 bases). The CDR3 is 15 amino acids. Germline loops: CDR1 LGHNA, CDR2 YNFKEQ. V dropped 0 bases and J dropped 2 bases, with 10 bases sitting between them. CDR3 sequence (DNA): TGTGCCAGCAGCCAAGATCAGGGGCATCAAGAGACCCAGTACTTC. Residues: CASSQDQGHQETQYF.

The CDR3, as DNA: TGTGCCAGCGAAAGGGGGGGGCATTTACTAGAGACGAACACTGAAGCTTTCTTT. Translated: CASERGGHLLETNTEAFF. The chain has TRBV28 and TRBJ1-1, with D maybe TRBD1 (6 bases). Germline CDR1 MDHEN, CDR2 SYDVKM. The CDR3 length is 18 residues. Trimming took off 8 bases at V and 1 base at J, with 26 bases between the two ends. Using reference TRBV28 and TRBJ1-1 for the parts outside the CDR3, the full variable domain is DVKVTQSSRYLVKRTGEKVFLECVQDMDHENMFWYRQDPGLGLRLIYFSYDVKMKEKGDIPEGYSVSREKKERFSLILESASTNQTSMYLCASERGGHLLETNTEAFFGQGTRLTVV.

The chain is built from TRBV5-1 and TRBJ1-5; D gene unclear. The ends were cut back, 4 bases at V and 6 bases at J, with 14 bases in the middle. Germline CDR1 SGHRS, CDR2 YFSETQ. The CDR3 is made up of 14 amino acids. CDR3 protein: CASSPREKGQPQHF. Here the CDR3 DNA reads TGCGCCAGCAGCCCCCGGGAGAAGGGTCAGCCCCAGCATTTT.

The V call is TRBV28, the J call TRBJ1-1; 7 nucleotides match TRBD1. Germline CDR1 and CDR2: MDHEN and SYDVKM. V gave up 3 bases and J gave up 11 bases; unmatched junction bases: 12. This CDR3 has 14 residues. CDR3: CASSLGGQLVRAFF. The CDR3 nucleotides read TGTGCCAGCAGTTTGGGGGGACAGCTGGTTCGGGCTTTCTTT.

This clone was seen a handful of times. The chain is built from TRBV18 and TRBJ2-7, with 8 bases identical to TRBD1. The CDR3 totals 12 residues. Germline-derived CDR1 and CDR2 are KGHSH and LQKENI. V shed 5 bases and J 7 bases; nucleotides not matched to a gene: 4. CDR3 loop: CASSGQGWEQYF. CDR3 nucleotide sequence: TGTGCCAGCTCAGGACAGGGATGGGAGCAGTACTTC.

The J gene is TRBJ2-7, the V gene TRBV7-9, with 10 positions matching TRBD1. The CDR3 has 13 amino acids. Germline CDR1 reads SEHNR; CDR2 reads FQNEAQ (reference sequence). With V trimmed by 3 bases and J by 6 bases, 2 bases remained unmatched. The CDR3 DNA follows: TGTGCCAGCAGCTTTAGGACAGGGGGCGAGCAGTACTTC. It is translated as CASSFRTGGEQYF.

The rearrangement uses TRBV5-1 and TRBJ2-1, with a weak D call TRBD2 (6 bases). Trimming removed 4 bases from V and 3 bases from J, with 11 bases in between. Germline values: CDR1 SGHRS, CDR2 YFSETQ. CDR3 length: 14 residues. The CDR3 loop is CASSAAGSYNEQFF. For the CDR3, the DNA is TGCGCCAGCAGCGCGGCCGGGAGCTACAATGAGCAGTTCTTC.